This entry is about one T cell receptor (beta chain). Its target is unknown. This sample stems from a study of radiotherapy plus CTLA-4 blockade in lung cancer. For the study at large: Objective response was observed in roughly 20% of patients, and disease control in approximately 33%. Study-wide points: There was expansion of tumor-derived TCR clones in blood after radiotherapy plus ipilimumab.

CDR1 is SGHNT, CDR2 YYREEE, per germline (reference sequence). This CDR3 comprises 16 residues. V lost 3 bases to trimming and J lost 0 bases, with 15 bases between them. Here immunoSEQ multiplex PCR was the method, and the copy in TCRdb shows in-frame clones only, minus some. The sample records some 46,000 clones, roughly four fifths being singletons. Sequencing was performed on peripheral blood, taken from a patient treated with radiotherapy plus ipilimumab. The chain combines TRBV5-4 with TRBJ2-5; a possible D gene is TRBD1 (6 bases). The receptor comes from a human donor with non-small cell lung cancer who had stable disease on radiotherapy plus ipilimumab. The CDR3 protein is CASSWKQGPYQETQYF. The CDR3, as DNA: TGTGCCAGCAGCTGGAAACAGGGCCCGTACCAAGAGACCCAGTACTTC.